This TCR beta chain was retrieved from a study of cytomegalovirus exposure and HLA in healthy donors. Study as a whole: Among several hundred genotyped donors, about 83% fell in the Caucasian-associated ancestry cluster. Notes on the study in general: Immune exposure information available was restricted to CMV serostatus.

Comments on this clone: Its antigen is undetermined.

PCR primers comprised 60 Vbeta and 13 Jbeta primers. TCRdb keeps only in-frame clones here, not all; method: immunoSEQ multiplex PCR. The sample records about 140,000 clones, about three quarters being singletons. The CDR3 totals 13 residues. From germline, CDR1 is MNHEY and CDR2 SMNVEV (reference sequence). V was pared by 3 bases and J by 10 bases, with 6 bases of the junction left unmatched. The sequence was obtained from a male donor in good health and CMV-seronegative. Sample: PBMCs. This chain uses TRBV27 with TRBJ2-1; 7 positions match TRBD2. The CDR3 spells CASSFRLAAEQFF. The CDR3 DNA reads as TGTGCCAGCAGTTTCCGCCTAGCGGCCGAGCAGTTCTTC.